The next 9 T cell receptor beta chains were all read from a single sample in a study of cytomegalovirus exposure and HLA in healthy donors. The study ran its PCR with 60 Vbeta and 13 Jbeta primers. The repertoire was sequenced with immunoSEQ multiplex PCR; TCRdb's copy has only in-frame clones and lacks some. The top ten clones hold roughly 1.2% of a sample with 100,000 to 150,000 clones, over 80% of them seen once. The material sequenced was PBMCs. The receptor set was obtained from a boy aged 5 to 17 in good health and CMV-seronegative.

The chain uses TRBV2 and TRBJ2-5, with 7 bases that match TRBD2. Germline assignment: CDR1 SNHLY and CDR2 FYNNEI. The CDR3 is 16 amino acids. Trimming removed 5 bases from V and 0 bases from J; junction bases left unmatched: 9. In nucleotides, the CDR3 is TGTGCCAGCAGTTGGAGCCCTCGGGAGGACCAAGAGACCCAGTACTTC. Encoded protein: CASSWSPREDQETQYF.

V gene TRBV7-3 combines with J gene TRBJ2-3, with 11 bases identical to TRBD1. The CDR3 runs to 18 residues. Per the germline V gene, CDR1 is SGHTA and CDR2 is FQGTGA. V shed 0 bases, J shed 3 bases, and the junction held 8 bases outside the gene matches. DNA of the CDR3: TGTGCCAGCAGCTTAACCCTGGACAGGGGGCGCCGAACAGATACGCAGTATTTT. It specifies CASSLTLDRGRRTDTQYF.

The V and J genes are TRBV5-1 and TRBJ2-5; 14 bases line up with TRBD2. The V gene's germline CDR1 is SGHRS and CDR2 YFSETQ. J was trimmed by 6 bases and V by 4 bases; bases with no gene match: 8. The CDR3 spans 16 residues. The DNA for the CDR3 is TGCGCCAGCAGCGCCTTGACTAGCGGGAGGGCGCAGACCCAGTACTTC. This gives the protein CASSALTSGRAQTQYF. Variable domain in full (rest from reference TRBV5-1 and TRBJ2-5): KAGVTQTPRYLIKTRGQQVTLSCSPISGHRSVSWYQQTPGQGLQFLFEYFSETQRNKGNFPGRFSGRQFSNSRSEMNVSTLELGDSALYLCASSALTSGRAQTQYFGPGTRLLVL.

J is TRBJ1-1 and V is TRBV7-9, with D perhaps TRBD1 (6 bases). Germline lookup yields CDR1 SEHNR and CDR2 FQNEAQ (reference sequence). The CDR3 runs to 16 residues. V gave up 5 bases and J gave up 4 bases, with 20 bases separating them. CDR3 DNA: TGTGCCAGCAGCCAAGCCGGGGGGGGAGGGGGCACTGAAGCTTTCTTT. It specifies CASSQAGGGGGTEAFF.

This clone showed up just a few times. The chain is built from TRBV21-1 and TRBJ1-2; the tabulated D call, TRBD1, remains unverified against the DNA. TRBV21-1 is a listed pseudogene. CDR3 length: 14 residues. DNA for the CDR3: TGTGCCAGCAGCAAAGATAACAGGGGCTATGGCTACACCTTC. Residues: CASSKDNRGYGYTF.

The chain couples TRBV7-8 to TRBJ1-1; D is unclear. The CDR3 runs to 14 residues. Germline V lookup: CDR1 SGHVS, CDR2 FQNEAQ. The V gene lost 1 base and the J gene lost 3 bases, with 9 bases spanning the gap. The DNA of the CDR3 is TGTGCCAGCAGCTTAGTATTAGGAGACACTGAAGCTTTCTTT. As protein: CASSLVLGDTEAFF.

This chain connects TRBV7-6 to TRBJ2-1; the match to TRBD2 covers 14 bases. This CDR3 spans 18 amino acids. Trimming cost V 1 base and J 6 bases; bases outside gene matches: 8. Germline CDR1 is SGHVS and CDR2 is FNYEAQ. This CDR3 reads CASSLGPGLAGAVNEQFF. As DNA, the CDR3 is TGTGCCAGCAGCTTAGGGCCGGGACTAGCGGGAGCGGTCAATGAGCAGTTCTTC.

The gene calls are TRBV4-2 and TRBJ1-6; possible D gene TRBD1, 5 bases. Trimming pared 1 base from V and 11 bases from J, leaving 12 bases between. CDR1 LGHNA and CDR2 YNFKEQ come from the germline V gene. The CDR3 sequence is 14 residues long. The CDR3 nucleotides are TGTGCCAGCAGCCAAGTTACAGGTTTCACACCCCTCCACTTT. Translation gives CASSQVTGFTPLHF.

The chain joins TRBV9 to TRBJ1-5, with a weak D call TRBD1 (5 bases). The CDR3 consists of 13 residues. Trimming removed 4 bases from V and 7 bases from J, with 12 bases in between. Germline-derived CDR1 and CDR2 are SGDLS and YYNGEE. The CDR3 DNA sequence: TGTGCCAGCAGCAGTGGGGGGGAACAGCCCCAGCATTTT. This codes for CASSSGGEQPQHF.